This paragraph covers one T cell receptor beta chain sequence. Enrolled during active infection, Seattle patients were then followed longitudinally. This CDR3 is 16 amino acids long. Trimming removed 1 base from V and 0 bases from J, with 10 bases in between. CDR1 SGHVS and CDR2 FNYEAQ come from the germline V gene. Original methodology: Estimated nucleated cell counts came from reference gene primer amplification. Using immunoSEQ multiplex PCR, the repertoire was profiled, and TCRdb retains in-frame clones only, with some absent. V and J calls plus clone size are reproduced from that table; the DNA served to infer D and trimming. The table shows 180,000 or so clones, with about 85% occurring only once. The data were obtained in a study of blood T cell repertoires in COVID-19. On the study more broadly: Collection of acute and convalescent COVID-19 samples took place in the United States, Italy and Spain.

The source of this sequence is a woman in her seventies with COVID-19, enrolled during active disease. Material: peripheral blood. V usage is TRBV7-6 and J usage is TRBJ2-1, with a weak D call TRBD1 (5 bases). CDR3 in amino acids: CASSLGGRSSYNEQFF. In DNA, the CDR3 is TGTGCCAGCAGCTTAGGGGGCAGGAGCTCCTACAATGAGCAGTTCTTC.